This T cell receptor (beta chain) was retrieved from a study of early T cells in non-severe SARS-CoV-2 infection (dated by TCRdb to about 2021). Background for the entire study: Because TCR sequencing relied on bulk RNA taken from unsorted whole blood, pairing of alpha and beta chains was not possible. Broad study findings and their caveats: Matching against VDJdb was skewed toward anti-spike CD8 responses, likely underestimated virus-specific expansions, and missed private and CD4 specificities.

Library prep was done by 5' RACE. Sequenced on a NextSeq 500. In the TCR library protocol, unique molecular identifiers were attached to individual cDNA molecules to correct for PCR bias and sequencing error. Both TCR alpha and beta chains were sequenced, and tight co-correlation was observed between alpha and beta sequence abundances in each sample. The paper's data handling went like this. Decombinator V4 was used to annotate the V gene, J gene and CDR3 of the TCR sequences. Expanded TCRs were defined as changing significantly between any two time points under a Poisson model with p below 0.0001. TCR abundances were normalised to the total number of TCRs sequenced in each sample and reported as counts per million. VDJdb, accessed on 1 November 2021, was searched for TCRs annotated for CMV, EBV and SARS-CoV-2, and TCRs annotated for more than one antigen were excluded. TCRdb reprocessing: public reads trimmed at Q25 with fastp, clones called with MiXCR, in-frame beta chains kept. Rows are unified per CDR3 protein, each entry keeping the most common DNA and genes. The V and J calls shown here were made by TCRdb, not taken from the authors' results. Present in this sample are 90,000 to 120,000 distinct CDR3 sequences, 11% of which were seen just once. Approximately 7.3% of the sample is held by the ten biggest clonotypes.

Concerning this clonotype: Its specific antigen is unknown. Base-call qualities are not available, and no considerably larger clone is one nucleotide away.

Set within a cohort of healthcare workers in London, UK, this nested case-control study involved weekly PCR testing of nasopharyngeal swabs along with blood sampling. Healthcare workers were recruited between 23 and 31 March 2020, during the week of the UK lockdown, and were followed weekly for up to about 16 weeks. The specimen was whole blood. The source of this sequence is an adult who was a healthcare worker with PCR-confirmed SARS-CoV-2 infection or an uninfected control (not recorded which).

The CDR3 protein: CASRTATYNEQFF. The sequenced DNA: TGTGCCAGCAGGACAGCGACTTACAATGAGCAGTTCTTC. The chain employs TRBV6-6 and TRBJ2-1, and the D gene may be TRBD1, 5 bases matching. The CDR3 contains 13 residues, cysteine and phenylalanine counted. Left in the record is the CDR3 DNA by itself, 39 bases read in frame from the first base. From the germline V gene (reference sequence), CDR1 is MNHNY and CDR2 is SVGAGI. Trimming takes 6 bases from V and 4 bases from J, and the germline ends sit 10 bases apart.